One and the same sample provided the 32 T cell receptor beta chains below, sequenced in a study of blood T cell repertoires in COVID-19 (dated by TCRdb to 2018 to 2021). The library was obtained by the immunoSEQ multiplex PCR assay. Sourced from immuneACCESS, this table was stored by TCRdb with only in-frame sequences that have V and J called. A share of the clones is absent; for the studies checked, an unresolved V gene accounts for under half, and the remainder has no known explanation. This sample holds roughly 150,000 clones; approximately 90% were observed only once. More than 2% of the sample is in the top ten clones. The sample was peripheral blood. These receptors came from a woman in her 70s with acute or convalescent COVID-19.

V and J are TRBV6-5 and TRBJ2-6, with D perhaps matching TRBD1 (5 bases). The CDR3 totals 13 residues. Trimming left V 7 bases short and J 4 bases short, with 8 bases between. Germline CDR1 and CDR2: MNHEY and SVGAGI. CDR3 in amino acids: CASMGQGANVLTF. The CDR3 DNA sequence: TGTGCCAGCATGGGGCAGGGGGCCAACGTCCTGACTTTC.

The chain uses TRBV19 and TRBJ2-1; 9 nucleotides line up with TRBD2. V trimming: 3 bases; J trimming: 9 bases; junction bases outside the gene matches: 12. The CDR3 totals 16 residues. Per the germline V gene, CDR1 is LNHDA and CDR2 is SQIVND (reference sequence). The CDR3 DNA follows: TGTGCCAGTAGTATTGGGAGAGGCGGGGGGGTTGGTGAGCAGTTCTTC. Residues: CASSIGRGGGVGEQFF.

V and J are TRBV5-1 and TRBJ1-1, with D possibly being TRBD1 (6 bases). Germline loops: CDR1 SGHRS, CDR2 YFSETQ. V lost 0 bases, J lost 11 bases, and 14 bases lay in between. There are 13 residues in the CDR3. The DNA of the CDR3 is TGCGCCAGCAGCTTGGACAGGGTGGAACCGGCTTTCTTT. Amino acid sequence: CASSLDRVEPAFF.

DNA for the CDR3: TGTGCCAGCAGCACTTCGACAGGTAGCTACGAGCAGTACGTC. As protein: CASSTSTGSYEQYV. The rearrangement joins TRBV11-2 to TRBJ2-7; tentatively, D is TRBD1 (6 bases). Per germline, CDR1 SGHAT and CDR2 FQNNGV. Trimming took 5 bases from V and 3 from J, leaving 14 bases between them. The CDR3 loop spans 14 amino acids.

The chain uses TRBV5-1 and TRBJ2-3, with D perhaps TRBD1 (6 bases). The germline gives CDR1 SGHRS, CDR2 YFSETQ. The CDR3 runs to 15 residues. The V gene lost 2 bases and the J gene lost 0 bases, with 10 bases spanning the gap. CDR3 sequence (DNA): TGCGCCAGCAGCTTAGGACAGCGGAGCACAGATACGCAGTATTTT. Translating it yields CASSLGQRSTDTQYF.

This sequence joins TRBV6-6 and TRBJ2-7, with D possibly being TRBD2 (6 bases). Germline V CDR1 and CDR2: MNHNY, SVGAGI (reference sequence). The CDR3 has 16 amino acids. V shed 6 bases and J shed 3 bases, with 21 bases lying between them. As DNA, the CDR3 is TGTGCCAGCAGCCGACCAAAACGGGGGACGGACTACGAGCAGTACTTC. Translating gives CASSRPKRGTDYEQYF.

V and J are TRBV7-2 and TRBJ2-6; no clear D gene. Between the trimmed V and J ends, which lost 1 base and 0 bases, there was a span of 4 bases. Germline values: CDR1 SGHTA, CDR2 FQGNSA. The CDR3 loop spans 15 amino acids. The CDR3 bases are TGTGCCAGCAGCTTAGACTTCTCTGGGGCCAACGTCCTGACTTTC. Translation gives CASSLDFSGANVLTF.

This chain connects TRBV4-2 to TRBJ2-2, with 11 bases aligning to TRBD2. The CDR3 sequence is 20 residues long. With V trimmed by 2 bases and J by 3 bases, 14 bases remained unmatched. CDR1 and CDR2 (germline): LGHNA, YNFKEQ. As DNA, the CDR3 is TGTGCCAGCAGCCAACTCGCTGGGTCTCTAGCGGGGGGCTACACCGGGGAGCTGTTTTTT. Translating gives CASSQLAGSLAGGYTGELFF.

The genes are TRBV7-2 and TRBJ2-1; the match to TRBD2 covers 13 bases. The CDR3 covers 16 residues. CDR1 and CDR2 (germline): SGHTA, FQGNSA. With V trimmed by 0 bases and J by 9 bases, 5 bases remained unmatched. Here the CDR3 DNA reads TGTGCCAGCAGCTTAGCACTAGCGGGGGGGACCACTGAGCAGTTCTTC. Its protein is CASSLALAGGTTEQFF.

This clone is a singleton in its sample. The CDR3: CASSFDGTKNIQYF. The CDR3 nucleotides read TGTGCCAGCAGCTTTGACGGGACCAAAAACATTCAGTACTTC. The chain combines TRBV7-2 with TRBJ2-4, with D perhaps matching TRBD2 (5 bases). With 3 bases removed from V and 2 bases from J, the gap between germline ends came to 8 bases. Germline V gene sequence: CDR1 SGHTA, CDR2 FQGNSA. The CDR3 contains 14 residues.

This chain links TRBV28 with TRBJ2-7, with D maybe TRBD1 (5 bases). Germline V CDR1 and CDR2: MDHEN, SYDVKM. The CDR3 loop spans 16 amino acids. Trimming took 7 bases from V and 4 from J, leaving 23 bases between them. CDR3 in amino acids: CASTSPGPGFVYEQYF. DNA of the CDR3: TGTGCCAGCACGTCCCCCGGCCCAGGGTTCGTTTACGAGCAGTACTTC.

This chain links TRBV19 with TRBJ1-4; D might be TRBD1 (5 bases). Trimming removed 5 bases from V and 3 bases from J, with 10 bases in between. This CDR3 region has 14 residues. CDR1 is LNHDA, CDR2 SQIVND, per germline (reference sequence). The CDR3 region has the DNA TGTGCCAGTAGTTCACGACAGCCTAATGAAAAACTGTTTTTT. Translating gives CASSSRQPNEKLFF.

The V call is TRBV28, the J call TRBJ1-2, with D hard to call. The CDR3 length is 18 residues. V was clipped by 4 bases and J by 0 bases, with 21 bases between them. The germline V gene encodes CDR1 MDHEN and CDR2 SYDVKM. The CDR3 nucleotides read TGTGCCAGCAGTTACCCCAGAACTAGCGCCCCCGCTAACTATGGCTACACCTTC. Translation: CASSYPRTSAPANYGYTF.

The chain uses TRBV5-1 and TRBJ2-7, with 11 bases lining up with TRBD1. This CDR3 has 18 amino acids. CDR1 is SGHRS, CDR2 YFSETQ, per germline. With V trimmed by 2 bases and J by 2 bases, 12 bases remained unmatched. The CDR3 loop reads CASSFGTGGPSLTYEQYV. CDR3 bases: TGCGCCAGCAGCTTTGGGACAGGGGGTCCTAGTCTTACCTACGAGCAGTACGTC.

CDR3 region: CASSIYGNYGYTF. Here the CDR3 DNA reads TGTGCCAGTAGTATTTACGGGAACTATGGCTACACCTTC. V gene TRBV19 combines with J gene TRBJ1-2; D gene ambiguous. With 3 bases removed from V and 2 bases from J, the gap between germline ends came to 7 bases. The V gene's germline CDR1 is LNHDA and CDR2 SQIVND (reference sequence). The CDR3 length is 13 residues.

This clone appeared a single time. The rearrangement links TRBV14 to TRBJ2-7; perhaps TRBD1 as D (6 bases). The CDR3 has 15 residues. The V gene lost 2 bases and the J gene lost 0 bases, with 11 bases spanning the gap. Germline values: CDR1 SGHDN, CDR2 FVKESK. CDR3 amino acids: CASSQTGSTSYEQYV. The CDR3 coding sequence is TGTGCCAGCAGCCAAACAGGGTCAACCTCCTACGAGCAGTACGTC.

The count of this clone is one. The sample carries other DNA sequences with the same CDR3. V and J are TRBV7-9 and TRBJ1-5, with 9 bases matching TRBD1. The V gene's germline CDR1 is SEHNR and CDR2 FQNEAQ (reference sequence). The CDR3 contains 16 residues. Trimming cost V 1 base and J 3 bases; bases outside gene matches: 4. CDR3 sequence: CASSLGTGENNQPQHF. The CDR3 DNA is TGTGCCAGCAGCTTAGGGACAGGGGAGAACAATCAGCCCCAGCATTTT.

The rearrangement links TRBV19 to TRBJ1-5; TRBD1 is a possible D gene (6 bases). The V gene lost 2 bases and the J gene lost 3 bases, with 20 bases spanning the gap. Per the germline V gene, CDR1 is LNHDA and CDR2 is SQIVND (reference sequence). The CDR3 has 18 amino acids. The CDR3 DNA sequence: TGTGCCAGTAGTATAACCGGGCCTTTATCAGGGGCCAATCAGCCCCAGCATTTT. Protein: CASSITGPLSGANQPQHF.

The chain recombines TRBV19 with TRBJ1-2; D is unclear. Germline CDR1 is LNHDA and CDR2 is SQIVND (reference sequence). The CDR3 is 12 residues long. Deletions cut 4 bases from V and 4 bases from J, with 7 bases between. The CDR3 bases are TGTGCCAGTAGTACTAGGAGCTATGGCTACACCTTC. Amino acid sequence: CASSTRSYGYTF.

This clone was observed a single time. The chain employs TRBV9 and TRBJ2-7; 11 bases are a match to TRBD2. The length of the CDR3 is 15 residues. Germline CDR1 SGDLS, CDR2 YYNGEE. Trimming removed 0 bases from V and 4 bases from J; junction bases left unmatched: 3. Written as DNA, the CDR3 is TGTGCCAGCAGCGTAGAACCTAGCGGGAGGTACGAGCAGTACTTC. It yields the protein CASSVEPSGRYEQYF.

The chain uses TRBV5-5 and TRBJ1-4; D uncertain. Trimming stripped 0 bases from V and 8 bases from J, with 17 bases between. The CDR3 has 16 residues. The germline V gene has CDR1 SGHKS and CDR2 YYEKEE (reference sequence). CDR3 sequence reads: CASSLAASPGKEKLFF. The DNA for the CDR3 is TGTGCCAGCAGCTTGGCCGCGAGCCCCGGGAAGGAAAAACTGTTTTTT.

The chain recombines TRBV4-3 with TRBJ2-7; D is undetermined. CDR1 and CDR2 from the germline V gene are LGHNA and YSLEER. V dropped 3 bases and J dropped 1 base, with 16 bases sitting between them. The CDR3 runs to 16 residues. The CDR3 bases are TGCGCCAGCAGCCAGGTGGTCTGGCCAGGATCCTACGAGCAGTACTTC. Translation: CASSQVVWPGSYEQYF.

The chain uses TRBV7-8 and TRBJ1-5, with a tentative D call TRBD1 (6 bases). The CDR3 spans 15 residues. V was shortened by 4 bases and J by 6 bases, with 16 bases between the two germline ends. Germline V gene lookup returns CDR1 SGHVS and CDR2 FQNEAQ. The CDR3 spells CASSSRTGLGQPQHF. The CDR3 DNA sequence: TGTGCCAGCAGCTCACGAACAGGGTTAGGTCAGCCCCAGCATTTT.

This rearrangement joins TRBV15 to TRBJ1-1; 8 bases fit TRBD1. The CDR3 spans 17 residues. J gave up 1 base and V 1 base, and 8 bases lay outside the gene matches. CDR1 and CDR2 from the germline V gene are LNHNV and YYDKDF (reference sequence). The CDR3 sequence is CATSRVAAGGRNTEAFF. CDR3 bases: TGTGCCACCAGCAGAGTTGCGGCAGGGGGCAGGAACACTGAAGCTTTCTTT.

The genes are TRBV19 and TRBJ1-2; D remains unclear. The CDR3 loop spans 14 amino acids. Deletions cut 6 bases from V and 4 bases from J, with 15 bases between. Germline V gene lookup returns CDR1 LNHDA and CDR2 SQIVND (reference sequence). Here the CDR3 reads CASRISAGPYGYTF. The DNA of the CDR3 is TGTGCCAGTAGGATAAGCGCCGGTCCCTATGGCTACACCTTC.

The V and J genes are TRBV6-5 and TRBJ1-2, with a possible D match to TRBD1 (6 bases). The V end lost 5 bases, the J end lost 8 bases, and 18 bases lay between the germline ends. Germline V gene data show CDR1 as MNHEY and CDR2 as SVGAGI. This CDR3 has 14 amino acids. Here the CDR3 reads CASSPQGGGSGYTF. CDR3 nucleotide sequence: TGTGCCAGCAGTCCCCAAGGGGGTGGGTCCGGCTACACCTTC.

The J gene is TRBJ1-2, the V gene TRBV5-6, with D perhaps matching TRBD1 (6 bases). In germline, CDR1 is SGHDT, CDR2 YYEEEE. The V and J ends lost 4 bases and 4 bases respectively, with 14 bases between them. The CDR3 spans 14 residues. CDR3 loop: CASSPRGFTYGYTF. The CDR3 bases are TGTGCCAGCAGCCCCAGGGGTTTTACCTATGGCTACACCTTC.

The J gene is TRBJ2-5, the V gene TRBV5-1, with D perhaps matching TRBD1 (5 bases). Trimming cost V 4 bases and J 5 bases, with 12 bases left between them. The V gene's germline CDR1 is SGHRS and CDR2 YFSETQ. The CDR3 extends over 13 amino acids. The CDR3 loop reads CASSLTVGETQYF. The CDR3 bases are TGCGCCAGCAGCCTGACAGTCGGGGAGACCCAGTACTTC.

This chain uses TRBV21-1 with TRBJ2-7; TRBD2 is the table's D call, not checked against the DNA. TRBV21-1 is listed as a pseudogene. The CDR3 is 19 residues long. The DNA for the CDR3 is TGTGCCAGCAGCAAAGCGCTGGTCCCGGCTAGCGGAGAGAGCTACGAGCAGTACTTC. Its protein product is CASSKALVPASGESYEQYF.

The chain joins TRBV6-6 to TRBJ1-1; 8 bases agree with TRBD1. This CDR3 contains 13 residues. Germline trimming cut 7 bases from V and 10 bases from J; bases unmatched to any gene: 11. From germline, CDR1 is MNHNY and CDR2 SVGAGI (reference sequence). Here the CDR3 reads CASNGQGGGRAFF. The CDR3, as DNA: TGTGCCAGCAACGGACAGGGTGGGGGCCGAGCTTTCTTT.

The genes are TRBV5-1 and TRBJ1-4; D is unresolved. CDR1 is SGHRS, CDR2 YFSETQ, per germline. V was cut by 1 base and J by 2 bases, with 9 bases left in between. The CDR3 consists of 15 residues. This CDR3 reads CASSLSGDTNEKLFF. The CDR3 region has the DNA TGCGCCAGCAGCTTGTCCGGGGATACTAATGAAAAACTGTTTTTT.

This clone came up once. Additional DNA sequences in this sample encode the identical CDR3. The chain has TRBV5-1 and TRBJ2-3, with D unresolved. Trimming pared 3 bases from V and 1 base from J, leaving 3 bases between. Germline-derived CDR1 and CDR2 are SGHRS and YFSETQ. There are 12 residues in the CDR3. This chain's CDR3 is CASSSGTDTQYF. CDR3 sequence (DNA): TGCGCCAGCAGCTCCGGCACAGATACGCAGTATTTT.